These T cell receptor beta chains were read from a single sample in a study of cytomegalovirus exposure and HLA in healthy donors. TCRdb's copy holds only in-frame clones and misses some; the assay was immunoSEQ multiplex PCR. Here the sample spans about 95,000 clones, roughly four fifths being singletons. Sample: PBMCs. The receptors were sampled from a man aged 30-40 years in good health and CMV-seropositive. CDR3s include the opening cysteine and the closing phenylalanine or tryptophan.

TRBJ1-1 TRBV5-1 CASSLDSGNTEAFF
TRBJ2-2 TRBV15 CATSREQVITGELFF
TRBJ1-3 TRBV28 CASSFGGFGNTIYF
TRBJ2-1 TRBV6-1 CASISSGSFNEQFF
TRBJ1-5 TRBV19 CASSGQTNQPQHF
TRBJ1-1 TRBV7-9 CASSGPPLNTEAFF
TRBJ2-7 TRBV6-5 CASSYSTGNEQYF
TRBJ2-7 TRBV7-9 CASMGLAGGKVAYEQYF
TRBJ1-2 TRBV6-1 CASSELSQDLNYGYTF
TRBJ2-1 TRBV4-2 CASSQTGTGELYNEQFF
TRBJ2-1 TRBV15 CATSRGNSGSSNEQFF
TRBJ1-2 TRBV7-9 CASSLAGGSYGYTF
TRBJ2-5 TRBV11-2 CASSPRTRTSGYQETQYF
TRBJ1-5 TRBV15 CATSRDRGQPQHF
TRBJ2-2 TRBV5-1 CASSLRRSEAGELFF
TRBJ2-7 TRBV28 CASSFLDGSSYEQYF
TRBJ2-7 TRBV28 CASSLGAGALYEQYF